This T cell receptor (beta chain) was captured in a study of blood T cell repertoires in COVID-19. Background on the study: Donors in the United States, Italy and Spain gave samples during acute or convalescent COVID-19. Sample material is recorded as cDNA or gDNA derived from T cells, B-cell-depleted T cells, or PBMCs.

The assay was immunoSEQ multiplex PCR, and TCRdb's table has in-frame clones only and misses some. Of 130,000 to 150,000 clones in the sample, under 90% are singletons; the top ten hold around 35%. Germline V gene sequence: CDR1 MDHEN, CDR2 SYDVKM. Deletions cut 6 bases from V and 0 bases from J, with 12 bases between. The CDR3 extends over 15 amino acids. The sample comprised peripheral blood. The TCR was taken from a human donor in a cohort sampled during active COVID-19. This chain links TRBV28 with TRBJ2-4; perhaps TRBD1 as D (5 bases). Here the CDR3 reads CASSHDRLAKNIQYF. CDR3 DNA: TGTGCCAGCAGCCATGACAGACTAGCCAAAAACATTCAGTACTTC. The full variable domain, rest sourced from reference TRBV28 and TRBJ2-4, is DVKVTQSSRYLVKRTGEKVFLECVQDMDHENMFWYRQDPGLGLRLIYFSYDVKMKEKGDIPEGYSVSREKKERFSLILESASTNQTSMYLCASSHDRLAKNIQYFGAGTRLSVL.